The next 10 T cell receptor beta chains were all read from a single sample in a study of T cell repertoires in cytomegalovirus infection. In TCRdb, the reads were re-called with MiXCR into one record per CDR3 protein. This table holds about 80,000 distinct CDR3 sequences, about 4% found once. Sequenced input: PBMCs. These receptors came from a human donor in good health (CMV status not recorded). Some clones in this sample may be carry-over from other donors' samples.

In its sample, this clonotype was seen many times. The rearrangement uses TRBV11-2 and TRBJ1-3; D unresolved. This CDR3 region has 14 residues. V was trimmed by 0 bases and J by 4 bases, leaving 7 bases between them. In germline, CDR1 is SGHAT, CDR2 FQNNGV. The CDR3 coding sequence is TGTGCCAGCAGCTTAGATCCGACGGGAAACACCATATATTTT. It translates to CASSLDPTGNTIYF.

This clonotype has ten or more counts. This CDR3 reads CASSRGRTSSYEQYF. In nucleotides, the CDR3 is TGTGCCAGCAGCCGGGGACGCACGAGCTCCTACGAGCAGTACTTC. The chain employs TRBV6-1 and TRBJ2-7; D assignment may be TRBD1 or TRBD2 (5 bases each). Trimming removed 6 bases at V and 0 bases at J, with 15 bases between. Germline loops: CDR1 MNHNS, CDR2 SASEGT. The CDR3 sequence is 15 residues long.

This clonotype has ten or more counts. The chain combines TRBV28 with TRBJ2-4, with D possibly being TRBD2 (6 bases). CDR1 MDHEN and CDR2 SYDVKM come from the germline V gene. The V and J ends lost 6 bases and 7 bases respectively, with 13 bases between them. The CDR3 extends over 13 amino acids. The CDR3 loop is CASSPGTFNIQYF. Here the CDR3 DNA reads TGTGCCAGCAGCCCCGGGACTTTTAACATTCAGTACTTC.

At least ten counts were recorded for this clonotype. This chain links TRBV19 with TRBJ1-1, with no clear D. Germline CDR1 and CDR2: LNHDA and SQIVND (reference sequence). The CDR3 extends over 14 amino acids. The V gene lost 4 bases and the J gene lost 3 bases, with 12 bases spanning the gap. CDR3 sequence reads: CASSKHASDTEAFF. Here the CDR3 DNA reads TGTGCCAGTAGTAAACACGCGTCGGACACTGAAGCTTTCTTT.

This clonotype has only a few counts. The chain carries TRBV6-2 or TRBV6-3 and TRBJ2-1; D is unclear. The CDR3 has 14 amino acids. Germline lookup yields CDR1 MNHEY and CDR2 SVGEGT. V shed 2 bases and J shed 3 bases, with 8 bases lying between them. The CDR3 DNA follows: TGTGCCAGCAGTTACCCGGCGAGCTACAATGAGCAGTTCTTC. Its translation: CASSYPASYNEQFF.

This clonotype was seen many times. The genes are TRBV6-2 or TRBV6-3 and TRBJ1-1; D is ambiguous. From germline, CDR1 is MNHEY and CDR2 SVGEGT. The ends were cut back, 7 bases at V and 1 base at J, with 13 bases in the middle. The CDR3 length is 14 residues. In DNA, the CDR3 is TGTGCCAGCACTCCCCTCTACGGGAACACTGAAGCTTTCTTT. It encodes CASTPLYGNTEAFF.

This clonotype was recorded many times. This chain connects TRBV7-2 to TRBJ2-5, with 7 nucleotides matching TRBD2. Germline CDR1 reads SGHTA; CDR2 reads FQGNSA. The CDR3 runs 14 residues. With V trimmed by 4 bases and J by 5 bases, 7 bases remained unmatched. The CDR3 region has the DNA TGTGCCAGCAGCTCGAACGCCGGGGGGGAGACCCAGTACTTC. Protein product: CASSSNAGGETQYF.

The sample holds a few counts of this clonotype. The chain carries TRBV19 and TRBJ2-1; 9 nucleotides line up with TRBD2. V was pared by 8 bases and J by 5 bases, with 4 bases of the junction left unmatched. Germline V gene sequence: CDR1 LNHDA, CDR2 SQIVND (reference sequence). The CDR3 is made up of 13 amino acids. The CDR3 loop reads CASCSGGDNEQFF. The CDR3 DNA reads as TGTGCCAGTTGTAGCGGGGGAGACAATGAGCAGTTCTTC.

This clonotype occurred many times. The rearrangement uses TRBV14 and TRBJ2-3; 8 bases are shared with TRBD2. The CDR3 sequence is 15 residues long. The germline V gene encodes CDR1 SGHDN and CDR2 FVKESK. V shed 3 bases, J shed 2 bases, and the junction held 4 bases outside the gene matches. The CDR3 region is CASSQRGAPTDTQYF. The CDR3 DNA sequence: TGTGCCAGCAGCCAGCGGGGGGCTCCCACAGATACGCAGTATTTT.

This clonotype was detected many times. This chain connects TRBV7-9 to TRBJ1-1; TRBD1 aligns across 8 bases. CDR1 is SEHNR and CDR2 is FQNEAQ in the germline V gene (reference sequence). Trimming at V came to 5 bases and at J to 4 bases, leaving 9 bases not matched to a gene. The CDR3 runs to 15 residues. CDR3 bases: TGTGCCAGCAGCCCTCTGACAGGGGTTATCACTGAAGCTTTCTTT. It yields the protein CASSPLTGVITEAFF.